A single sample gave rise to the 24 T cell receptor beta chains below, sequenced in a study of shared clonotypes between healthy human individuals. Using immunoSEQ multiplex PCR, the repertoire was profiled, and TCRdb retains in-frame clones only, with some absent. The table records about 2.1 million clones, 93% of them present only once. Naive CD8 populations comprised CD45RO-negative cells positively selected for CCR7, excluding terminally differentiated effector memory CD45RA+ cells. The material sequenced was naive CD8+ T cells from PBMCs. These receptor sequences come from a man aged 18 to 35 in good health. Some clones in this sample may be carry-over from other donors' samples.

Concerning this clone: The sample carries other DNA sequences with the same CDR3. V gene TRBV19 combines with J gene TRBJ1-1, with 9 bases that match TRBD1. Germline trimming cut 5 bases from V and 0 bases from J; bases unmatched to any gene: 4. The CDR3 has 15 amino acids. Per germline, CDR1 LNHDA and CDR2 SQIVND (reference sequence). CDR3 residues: CASSLGTGMNTEAFF. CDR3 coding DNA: TGTGCCAGTAGTCTCGGGACAGGGATGAACACTGAAGCTTTCTTT.

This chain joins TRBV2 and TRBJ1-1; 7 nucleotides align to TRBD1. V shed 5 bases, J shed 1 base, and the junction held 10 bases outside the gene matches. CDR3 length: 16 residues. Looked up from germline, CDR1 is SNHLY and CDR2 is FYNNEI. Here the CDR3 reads CASSNLMGQSNTEAFF. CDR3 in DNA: TGTGCCAGCAGTAACCTAATGGGACAGTCGAACACTGAAGCTTTCTTT.

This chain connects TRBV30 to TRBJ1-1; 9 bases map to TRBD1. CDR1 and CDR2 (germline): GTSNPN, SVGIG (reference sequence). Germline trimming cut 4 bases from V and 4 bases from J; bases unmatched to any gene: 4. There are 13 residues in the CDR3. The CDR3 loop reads CAWTGQGITEAFF. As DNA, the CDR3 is TGTGCCTGGACCGGACAGGGGATCACTGAAGCTTTCTTT.

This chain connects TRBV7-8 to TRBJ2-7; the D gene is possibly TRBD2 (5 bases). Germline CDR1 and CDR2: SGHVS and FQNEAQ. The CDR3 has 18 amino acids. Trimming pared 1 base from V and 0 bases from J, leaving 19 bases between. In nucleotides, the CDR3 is TGTGCCAGCAGCTTAGATGTTTCCGGGGAACGGAGCTCCTACGAGCAGTACTTC. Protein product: CASSLDVSGERSSYEQYF.

The CDR3 DNA reads TGTGCCAGCAGCCAGACGGGACTAGCGGGATATGAGCAGTTCTTC. The encoded protein is CASSQTGLAGYEQFF. The chain combines TRBV4-2 with TRBJ2-1; TRBD2 aligns across 13 bases. CDR1 and CDR2 (germline): LGHNA, YNFKEQ. V dropped 3 bases and J dropped 8; count of bases not matched to a gene: 4. The CDR3 is 15 residues long.

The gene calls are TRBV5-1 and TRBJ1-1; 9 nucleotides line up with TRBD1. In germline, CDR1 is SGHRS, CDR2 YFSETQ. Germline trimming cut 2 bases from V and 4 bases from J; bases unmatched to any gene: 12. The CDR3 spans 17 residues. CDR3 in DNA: TGCGCCAGCAGCTTTCGGACAGGGGACTTATCAGGCACTGAAGCTTTCTTT. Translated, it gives CASSFRTGDLSGTEAFF.

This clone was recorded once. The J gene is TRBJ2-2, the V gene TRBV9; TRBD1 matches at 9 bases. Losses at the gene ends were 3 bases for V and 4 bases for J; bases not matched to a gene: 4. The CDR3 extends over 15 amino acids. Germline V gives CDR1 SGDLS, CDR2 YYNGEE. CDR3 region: CASSGGQGVTGELFF. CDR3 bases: TGTGCCAGCAGCGGGGGACAGGGCGTCACCGGGGAGCTGTTTTTT.

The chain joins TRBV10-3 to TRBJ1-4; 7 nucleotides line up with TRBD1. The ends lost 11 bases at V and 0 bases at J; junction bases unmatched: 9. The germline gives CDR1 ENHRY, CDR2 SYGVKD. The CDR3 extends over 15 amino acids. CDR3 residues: CASKGTVATNEKLFF. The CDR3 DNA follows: TGTGCCTCAAAAGGGACAGTTGCAACTAATGAAAAACTGTTTTTT.

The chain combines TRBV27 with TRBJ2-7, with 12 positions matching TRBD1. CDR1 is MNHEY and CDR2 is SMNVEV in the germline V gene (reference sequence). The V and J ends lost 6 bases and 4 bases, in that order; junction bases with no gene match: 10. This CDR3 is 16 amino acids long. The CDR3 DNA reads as TGTGCCAGCAGCCCTTACCGGGACAGGGGGCGGTACGAGCAGTACTTC. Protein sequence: CASSPYRDRGRYEQYF.

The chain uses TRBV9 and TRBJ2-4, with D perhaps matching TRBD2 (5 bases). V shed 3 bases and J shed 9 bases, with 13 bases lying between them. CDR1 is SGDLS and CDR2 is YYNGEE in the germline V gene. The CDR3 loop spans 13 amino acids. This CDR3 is CASSAKLGGIQYF. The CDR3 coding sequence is TGTGCCAGCAGCGCTAAGCTTGGAGGCATTCAGTACTTC.

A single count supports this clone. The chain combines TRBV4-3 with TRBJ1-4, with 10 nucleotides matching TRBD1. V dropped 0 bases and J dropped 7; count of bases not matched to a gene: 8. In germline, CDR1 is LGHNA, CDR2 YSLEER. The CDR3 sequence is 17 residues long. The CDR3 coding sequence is TGCGCCAGCAGCCAAGATTGGGAGACAGGGGGCAGTGAAAAACTGTTTTTT. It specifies CASSQDWETGGSEKLFF.

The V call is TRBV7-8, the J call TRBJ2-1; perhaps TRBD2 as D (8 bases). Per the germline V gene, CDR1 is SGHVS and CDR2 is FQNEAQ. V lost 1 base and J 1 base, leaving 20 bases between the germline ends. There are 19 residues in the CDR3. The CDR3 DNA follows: TGTGCCAGCAGCTTAGGGGACAGCGGGAGAGGTAGGTCCTACAATGAGCAGTTCTTC. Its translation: CASSLGDSGRGRSYNEQFF. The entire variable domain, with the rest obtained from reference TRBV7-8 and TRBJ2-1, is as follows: GAGVSQSPRYKVAKRGQDVALRCDPISGHVSLFWYQQALGQGPEFLTYFQNEAQLDKSGLPSDRFFAERPEGSVSTLKIQRTQQEDSAVYLCASSLGDSGRGRSYNEQFFGPGTRLTVL.

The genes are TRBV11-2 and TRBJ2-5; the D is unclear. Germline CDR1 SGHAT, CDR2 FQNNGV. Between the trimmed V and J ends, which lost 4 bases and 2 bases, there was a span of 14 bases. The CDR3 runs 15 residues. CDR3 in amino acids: CASSSIGWAQETQYF. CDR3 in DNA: TGTGCCAGCAGCTCCATAGGTTGGGCACAAGAGACCCAGTACTTC.

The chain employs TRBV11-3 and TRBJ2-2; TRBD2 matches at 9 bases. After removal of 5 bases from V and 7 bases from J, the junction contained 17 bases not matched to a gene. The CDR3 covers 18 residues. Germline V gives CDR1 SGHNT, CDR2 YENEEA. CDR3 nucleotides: TGTGCCAGCAGCCCCCGAGGGGGGCGGGAGGGCCTTGACGGGGAGCTGTTTTTT. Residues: CASSPRGGREGLDGELFF.

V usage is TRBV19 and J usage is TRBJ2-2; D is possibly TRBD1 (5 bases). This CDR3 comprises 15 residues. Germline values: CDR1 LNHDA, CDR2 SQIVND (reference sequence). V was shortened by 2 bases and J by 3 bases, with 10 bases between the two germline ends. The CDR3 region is CASSIQGLYTGELFF. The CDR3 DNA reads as TGTGCCAGTAGTATACAGGGTTTGTACACCGGGGAGCTGTTTTTT.

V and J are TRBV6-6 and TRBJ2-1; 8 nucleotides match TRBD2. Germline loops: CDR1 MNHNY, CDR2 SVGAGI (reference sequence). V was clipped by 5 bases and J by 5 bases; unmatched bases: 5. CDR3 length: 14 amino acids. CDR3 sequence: CASSPGLAHNEQFF. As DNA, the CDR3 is TGTGCCAGCAGTCCCGGACTAGCCCACAATGAGCAGTTCTTC.

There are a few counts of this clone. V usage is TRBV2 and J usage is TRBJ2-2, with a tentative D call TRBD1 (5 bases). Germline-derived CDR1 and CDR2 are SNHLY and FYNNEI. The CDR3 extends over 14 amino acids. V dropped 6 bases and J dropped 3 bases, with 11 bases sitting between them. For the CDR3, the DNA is TGTGCCAGCAGCGTAGCAGGGCACACCGGGGAGCTGTTTTTT. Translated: CASSVAGHTGELFF. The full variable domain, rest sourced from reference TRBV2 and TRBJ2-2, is EPEVTQTPSHQVTQMGQEVILRCVPISNHLYFYWYRQILGQKVEFLVSFYNNEISEKSEIFDDQFSVERPDGSNFTLKIRSTKLEDSAMYFCASSVAGHTGELFFGEGSRLTVL.

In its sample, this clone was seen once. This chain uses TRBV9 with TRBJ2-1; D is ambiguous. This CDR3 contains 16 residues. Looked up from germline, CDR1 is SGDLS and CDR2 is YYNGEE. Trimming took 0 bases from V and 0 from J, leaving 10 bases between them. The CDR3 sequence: CASSVVRVSSYNEQFF. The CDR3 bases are TGTGCCAGCAGCGTAGTACGGGTGAGCTCCTACAATGAGCAGTTCTTC.

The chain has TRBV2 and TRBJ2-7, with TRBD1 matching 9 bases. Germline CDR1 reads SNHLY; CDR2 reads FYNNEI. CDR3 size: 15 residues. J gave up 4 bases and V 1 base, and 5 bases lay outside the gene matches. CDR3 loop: CASSEGRTGEYEQYF. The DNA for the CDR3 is TGTGCCAGCAGTGAAGGAAGGACAGGGGAGTACGAGCAGTACTTC.

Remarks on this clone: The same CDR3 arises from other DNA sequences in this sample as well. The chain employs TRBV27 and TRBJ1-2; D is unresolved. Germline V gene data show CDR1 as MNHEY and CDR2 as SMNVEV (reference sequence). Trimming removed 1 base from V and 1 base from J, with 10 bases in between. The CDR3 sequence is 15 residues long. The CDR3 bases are TGTGCCAGCAGTTTATTGGCGGGTGGTAACTATGGCTACACCTTC. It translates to CASSLLAGGNYGYTF.

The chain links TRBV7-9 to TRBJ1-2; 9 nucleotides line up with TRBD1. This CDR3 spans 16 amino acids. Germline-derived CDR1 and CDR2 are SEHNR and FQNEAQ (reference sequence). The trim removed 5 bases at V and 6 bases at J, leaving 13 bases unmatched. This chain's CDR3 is CASSTAPTGGAHGYTF. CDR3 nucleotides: TGTGCCAGCAGCACGGCCCCTACAGGGGGCGCACATGGCTACACCTTC.

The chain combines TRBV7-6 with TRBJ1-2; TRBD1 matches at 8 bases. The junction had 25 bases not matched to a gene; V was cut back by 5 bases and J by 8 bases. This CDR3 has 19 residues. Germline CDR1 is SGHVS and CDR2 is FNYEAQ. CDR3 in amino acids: CASSAGGRAGGAAMGGYTF. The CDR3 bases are TGTGCCAGCAGCGCCGGCGGGAGGGCAGGGGGCGCGGCGATGGGGGGCTACACCTTC.

The CDR3 DNA sequence: TGCGCCAGCAGCCAACTAGCGGGAGGGTCGTACGAGCAGTACTTC. As protein: CASSQLAGGSYEQYF. The chain joins TRBV4-3 to TRBJ2-7; 12 nucleotides agree with TRBD2. Looked up from germline, CDR1 is LGHNA and CDR2 is YSLEER. Trimming at V came to 2 bases and at J to 4 bases, leaving 3 bases not matched to a gene. CDR3 size: 15 residues.

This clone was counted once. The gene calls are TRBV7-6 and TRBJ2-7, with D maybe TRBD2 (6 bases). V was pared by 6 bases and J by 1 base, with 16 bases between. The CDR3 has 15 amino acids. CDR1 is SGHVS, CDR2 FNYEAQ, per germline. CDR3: CASREGTGASYEQYF. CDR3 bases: TGTGCCAGCAGGGAGGGAACTGGCGCGTCCTACGAGCAGTACTTC.